A few counts support the clone carrying this T cell receptor (beta chain). Its antigen remains unknown. CDR1 is MDHEN and CDR2 is SYDVKM in the germline V gene. This CDR3 comprises 11 residues. V was trimmed by 3 bases and J by 6 bases, leaving 5 bases between them. The source of the sample is a study of beta chain features in type 1 diabetes. The entirety of the isolated RNA underwent reverse transcription, so expressed TCRB transcripts were sequenced. Assay: immunoSEQ multiplex PCR; the TCRdb copy retains only in-frame clones and omits some. Of 300,000 to 350,000 clones in the sample, 6.5% to 10% were seen once. General study points: A cDNA-based sequencing approach could over-represent cells with high TCR expression.

What was sequenced was central memory CD4+ T cells from blood. The receptor was isolated from a woman aged 18-29 years in good health. This sequence joins TRBV28 and TRBJ1-1; no definite D call. CDR3 DNA sequence: TGTGCCAGCAGTTTCAAGGCTGAAGCTTTCTTT. Protein sequence: CASSFKAEAFF.